The clone carrying this TCR beta chain was counted only a few times. Its antigen is undetermined. Germline-derived CDR1 and CDR2 are SQVTM and ANQGSEA. The length of the CDR3 is 13 residues. The data are from a study of T cell responses to AZD1222 COVID-19 vaccine. TCRdb's table, derived via immunoSEQ multiplex PCR, lists solely in-frame clones and lacks some. Among tens of thousands of clones listed, approximately 85% were seen once. Study-level results: After the peak T cell response, and only then, were repertoires sampled. The span of vaccine-associated CD4 TCRs extended across spike, with dominance at 160-218 and 743-854. Once two AZD1222 doses were given, Spike-specific TCR breadth and depth went up.

The chain combines TRBV29-1 with TRBJ2-6, with a tentative D call TRBD1 (5 bases). The clonotype comes from an adult in good health. Specimen: peripheral blood, collected on day 0 of MenACWY control vaccination. The CDR3 bases are TGCAGTGCCTGGGGCGATGGGGCCAACGTCCTGACTTTC. It yields the protein CSAWGDGANVLTF.